This T cell receptor beta chain stems from a study of CD8 T cells in Susac syndrome. J was trimmed by 9 bases and V by 6 bases; bases with no gene match: 14. Germline V gene sequence: CDR1 MNHEY, CDR2 SVGEGT. This CDR3 is 15 amino acids long. TCR beta sequences were obtained from blood CD8+ and CD4+ T cells. A quantity of about 0.5 to 1 ug RNA underwent reverse transcription using random hexamers. Amplification of TCR beta CDR3 across 54 Vbeta and 13 Jbeta was performed with immunoSEQ multiplex PCR. Each CDR3 protein gets one entry after TCRdb re-called the immunoSEQ multiplex PCR reads with MiXCR. The top ten clones hold about 0.25% of a sample with 130,000 or so distinct CDR3 sequences, around 91% of them seen once.

The sample consisted of CD8+ T cells from PBMCs. The genes are TRBV6-2 or TRBV6-3 and TRBJ2-1, with TRBD2 identical over 7 bases. This receptor was identified in a human donor with multiple sclerosis. CDR3 amino acids: CASSHRQPTGGEQFF. CDR3 coding DNA: TGTGCCAGCAGCCACAGACAACCCACGGGGGGTGAGCAGTTCTTC.